The 13 T cell receptor beta chains below were found in one sample sequenced in a study of blood T cell repertoires in COVID-19. Assay used: immunoSEQ multiplex PCR; TCRdb lists only in-frame clones, some missing. Of under 250,000 clones listed, over 75% are singletons. The sequencing input was peripheral blood. The receptors were sampled from a man aged 50 or older with COVID-19, enrolled during active disease.

This chain connects TRBV28 to TRBJ2-5; 9 bases align to TRBD1. Germline CDR1 MDHEN, CDR2 SYDVKM. The trim removed 6 bases at V and 5 bases at J, leaving 7 bases unmatched. CDR3 length equals 14 residues. Written as DNA, the CDR3 is TGTGCCAGCAGCCTGACAGGGGGTGGGGAGACCCAGTACTTC. Translation: CASSLTGGGETQYF.

This clone was observed a few times. J is TRBJ2-7 and V is TRBV15; 8 nucleotides agree with TRBD1. V dropped 3 bases and J dropped 2; count of bases not matched to a gene: 6. Germline V lookup: CDR1 LNHNV, CDR2 YYDKDF (reference sequence). The CDR3 runs 15 residues. CDR3 in amino acids: CATSSTGGRPYEQYF. CDR3 nucleotides: TGTGCCACCAGCAGTACAGGGGGAAGGCCCTACGAGCAGTACTTC. Filled out from reference TRBV15 and TRBJ2-7, the complete variable domain reads DAMVIQNPRYQVTQFGKPVTLSCSQTLNHNVMYWYQQKSSQAPKLLFHYYDKDFNNEADTPDNFQSRRPNTSFCFLDIRSPGLGDTAMYLCATSSTGGRPYEQYFGPGTRLTVT.

The V and J genes are TRBV19 and TRBJ1-5, with D unresolved. The germline V gene has CDR1 LNHDA and CDR2 SQIVND (reference sequence). The V end lost 3 bases, the J end lost 2 bases, and 14 bases lay between the germline ends. This CDR3 region has 16 residues. This CDR3 reads CASSMRTGSGNQPQHF. DNA of the CDR3: TGTGCCAGTAGTATGCGGACCGGGAGCGGCAATCAGCCCCAGCATTTT.

The rearrangement uses TRBV9 and TRBJ1-6; 7 bases align to TRBD1. This CDR3 spans 17 amino acids. V lost 4 bases to trimming and J lost 0 bases; unmatched junction nucleotides: 7. Looked up from germline, CDR1 is SGDLS and CDR2 is YYNGEE. The CDR3 coding sequence is TGTGCCAGCAGCCCACAGGGACAGAGCTCCTATAATTCACCCCTCCACTTT. This sequence encodes CASSPQGQSSYNSPLHF.

The J gene is TRBJ2-5, the V gene TRBV4-3, with 7 bases fitting TRBD1. The CDR3 loop spans 15 amino acids. Trimming took 0 bases from V and 5 from J; bases not matched to a gene: 6. CDR1 LGHNA and CDR2 YSLEER come from the germline V gene. DNA of the CDR3: TGCGCCAGCAGCCAAGATCCCACAGGGGCCGAGACCCAGTACTTC. It specifies CASSQDPTGAETQYF.

This clone was seen a single time. The V call is TRBV6-1, the J call TRBJ1-5; 8 bases align to TRBD1. Germline trimming cut 1 base from V and 4 bases from J; bases unmatched to any gene: 12. The CDR3 runs 18 residues. Germline CDR1 is MNHNS and CDR2 is SASEGT. Written as DNA, the CDR3 is TGTGCCAGCAGTGAAGACTCACCTGGACAGGGTAGGAATCAGCCCCAGCATTTT. Protein product: CASSEDSPGQGRNQPQHF.

This clone was observed a handful of times. The chain uses TRBV27 and TRBJ2-2; 12 bases are a match to TRBD1. Trimming removed 4 bases from V and 8 bases from J; junction bases left unmatched: 8. Germline V CDR1 and CDR2: MNHEY, SMNVEV (reference sequence). The CDR3 consists of 16 residues. The CDR3 nucleotides read TGTGCCAGCAGTTCCCCCCGGGGACAGGGGGCAGGGGAGCTGTTTTTT. Translating gives CASSSPRGQGAGELFF.

The chain has TRBV6-5 and TRBJ1-3, with 9 bases lining up with TRBD1. The CDR3 is 14 residues long. CDR1 is MNHEY, CDR2 SVGAGI, per germline. J gave up 6 bases and V 5 bases, and 5 bases lay outside the gene matches. CDR3 in DNA: TGTGCCAGCAGTCGGGACAGGGTTTTAAACACCATATATTTT. Translation gives CASSRDRVLNTIYF.

The chain has TRBV7-3 and TRBJ2-1; TRBD2 is a possible D gene (5 bases). V was cut by 6 bases and J by 5 bases, with 17 bases left in between. Germline CDR1 is SGHTA and CDR2 is FQGTGA. This CDR3 contains 15 residues. This CDR3 is CASRPTSSVDNEQFF. CDR3 nucleotides: TGTGCCAGCAGACCAACTAGTTCTGTCGACAATGAGCAGTTCTTC. Together with reference TRBV7-3 and TRBJ2-1, the CDR3 gives the full variable domain: GAGVSQTPSNKVTEKGKYVELRCDPISGHTALYWYRQSLGQGPEFLIYFQGTGAADDSGLPNDRFFAVRPEGSVSTLKIQRTERGDSAVYLCASRPTSSVDNEQFFGPGTRLTVL.

The rearrangement links TRBV27 to TRBJ1-1; possible D gene TRBD1, 5 bases. Germline lookup yields CDR1 MNHEY and CDR2 SMNVEV (reference sequence). This CDR3 region has 16 residues. The V gene lost 0 bases and the J gene lost 7 bases, with 18 bases spanning the gap. CDR3 amino acids: CASSLSTESVSHEAFF. CDR3 bases: TGTGCCAGCAGTTTATCGACAGAATCGGTTAGCCATGAAGCTTTCTTT.

The V and J genes are TRBV7-8 and TRBJ1-2; 9 bases match TRBD1. V shed 3 bases and J 4 bases; nucleotides not matched to a gene: 3. This CDR3 region has 14 residues. Germline CDR1 reads SGHVS; CDR2 reads FQNEAQ. The CDR3 protein is CASSFDRGSYGYTF. CDR3 sequence (DNA): TGTGCCAGCAGCTTCGACAGGGGGTCCTATGGCTACACCTTC.

The rearrangement links TRBV29-1 to TRBJ1-2; D remains ambiguous. The CDR3 length is 15 residues. CDR1 SQVTM and CDR2 ANQGSEA come from the germline V gene. The V and J ends lost 3 bases and 0 bases respectively, with 14 bases between them. CDR3 sequence reads: CSVDPWKAANYGYTF. The CDR3 nucleotides read TGCAGCGTTGACCCTTGGAAGGCGGCTAACTATGGCTACACCTTC.

The chain has TRBV7-2 and TRBJ1-6; tentative D call: TRBD1 (5 bases). The CDR3 has 14 amino acids. Germline CDR1 is SGHTA and CDR2 is FQGNSA. Trimming cost V 4 bases and J 7 bases, with 11 bases left between them. In DNA form, the CDR3 reads TGTGCCAGCAGCTCCGGGCGGACAAATTCACCCCTCCACTTT. Translation: CASSSGRTNSPLHF.